A selection of T cell receptor beta chains follows, all from one sample in a study of blood T cell repertoires in COVID-19. The data were produced by immunoSEQ multiplex PCR, yet TCRdb's version contains in-frame clones alone and is incomplete. The repertoire holds roughly 20,000 clones, with approximately 93% as singletons. Input material: peripheral blood. The receptors shown here come from a human donor in a cohort sampled during active COVID-19. Each CDR3 is given with its conserved first and last residue. D genes are given only for firm matches. Clone size is shown for a subset of rows, as once, few, many or a class of expanded clone.

d_call: TRBD2
v_call: TRBV19
clone_size: -
j_call: TRBJ2-5
cdr3_aa: CASRPTGTSGQETQYF
cdr3_nt: TGTGCCAGTAGACCGACTGGGACTAGCGGTCAAGAGACCCAGTACTTC

d_call: TRBD2
v_call: TRBV11-2
clone_size: -
j_call: TRBJ2-7
cdr3_aa: CASSFVAGGPGEQYF
cdr3_nt: TGTGCCAGCAGCTTTGTTGCGGGGGGCCCGGGCGAGCAGTACTTC

d_call: -
v_call: TRBV11-2
clone_size: -
j_call: TRBJ2-7
cdr3_aa: CASSLAAQGYEQYF
cdr3_nt: TGTGCCAGCAGCTTAGCCGCACAGGGCTACGAGCAGTACTTC

d_call: TRBD2
v_call: TRBV10-3
clone_size: -
j_call: TRBJ2-2
cdr3_aa: CAIKGSGGNGELFF
cdr3_nt: TGTGCCATCAAAGGTAGCGGGGGAAACGGGGAGCTGTTTTTT

d_call: TRBD1
v_call: TRBV5-4
clone_size: -
j_call: TRBJ2-2
cdr3_aa: CASSLTGDGFEELFF
cdr3_nt: TGTGCCAGCAGCTTGACAGGGGACGGTTTCGAGGAGCTGTTTTTT

d_call: TRBD1
v_call: TRBV3-1/TRBV3-2
clone_size: -
j_call: TRBJ1-1
cdr3_aa: CASSPTSGTGFATEAFF
cdr3_nt: TGTGCCAGCAGCCCGACCTCCGGGACAGGGTTTGCCACTGAAGCTTTCTTT

d_call: -
v_call: TRBV24-1
clone_size: -
j_call: TRBJ2-5
cdr3_aa: CATSDPGETQYF
cdr3_nt: TGTGCCACCAGTGACCCCGGGGAGACCCAGTACTTC

d_call: -
v_call: TRBV7-2
clone_size: -
j_call: TRBJ1-1
cdr3_aa: CASSTTHQALNTEAFF
cdr3_nt: TGTGCCAGCAGCACGACCCACCAGGCCTTGAACACTGAAGCTTTCTTT

d_call: -
v_call: TRBV3-1/TRBV3-2
clone_size: -
j_call: TRBJ1-2
cdr3_aa: CASSHAFGYTF
cdr3_nt: TGTGCCAGCAGCCATGCGTTCGGCTACACCTTC

d_call: TRBD2
v_call: TRBV9
clone_size: once
j_call: TRBJ2-7
cdr3_aa: CASSATSGGFYEQYF
cdr3_nt: TGTGCCAGCAGCGCGACTAGCGGGGGATTCTACGAGCAGTACTTC

d_call: -
v_call: TRBV11-2
clone_size: -
j_call: TRBJ1-2
cdr3_aa: CASSFGRGDYGYTF
cdr3_nt: TGTGCCAGCAGCTTCGGCAGGGGTGACTATGGCTACACCTTC

d_call: -
v_call: TRBV28
clone_size: -
j_call: TRBJ1-1
cdr3_aa: CASHLGGPNTEAFF
cdr3_nt: TGTGCCAGTCACCTCGGGGGGCCGAACACTGAAGCTTTCTTT

d_call: TRBD1
v_call: TRBV24-1
clone_size: -
j_call: TRBJ2-1
cdr3_aa: CATSGFPSRDRGWNEQFF
cdr3_nt: TGTGCCACCAGTGGTTTCCCATCCCGGGACAGGGGTTGGAATGAGCAGTTCTTC

d_call: TRBD1
v_call: TRBV7-2
clone_size: -
j_call: TRBJ1-5
cdr3_aa: CASSRDRDLANQPQHF
cdr3_nt: TGTGCCAGCAGCCGGGACAGGGATCTAGCCAATCAGCCCCAGCATTTT

d_call: -
v_call: TRBV28
clone_size: -
j_call: TRBJ1-2
cdr3_aa: CASNSNLGYTF
cdr3_nt: TGTGCCAGCAACTCGAATCTTGGCTACACCTTC

d_call: -
v_call: TRBV7-2
clone_size: -
j_call: TRBJ2-7
cdr3_aa: CASRARGPLYEQYF
cdr3_nt: TGTGCCAGCCGGGCGCGGGGTCCTCTCTACGAGCAGTACTTC